Following are 13 T cell receptor beta chains from one sample sequenced in a study of blood T cell repertoires in COVID-19. The data were produced by immunoSEQ multiplex PCR, yet TCRdb's version contains in-frame clones alone and is incomplete. The data hold 250,000 to 300,000 clones, with over 70% observed a single time. The sequencing sample was made of peripheral blood. These receptors were collected from a woman in her forties who had recovered from COVID-19.

CDR3 region: CASSQYRDVSTDTQYF. The CDR3 nucleotides read TGCGCCAGCAGCCAATACAGGGACGTTAGCACAGATACGCAGTATTTT. The chain employs TRBV4-3 and TRBJ2-3, with a tentative D call TRBD1 (6 bases). Trimming stripped 2 bases from V and 0 bases from J, with 12 bases between. The CDR3 has 16 amino acids. The V gene's germline CDR1 is LGHNA and CDR2 YSLEER.

The table lists this clone with a few counts. The chain couples TRBV3-1 (or the pseudogene TRBV3-2) to TRBJ1-6; 9 bases map to TRBD1. The CDR3 runs to 17 residues. Per the germline V gene, CDR1 is LGHDT and CDR2 is YNNKEL (reference sequence). The ends lost 4 bases at V and 7 bases at J; junction bases unmatched: 11. CDR3 protein: CASSPVGQGLRNSPLHF. CDR3 nucleotides: TGTGCCAGCAGCCCCGTGGGACAGGGCTTGAGGAATTCACCCCTCCACTTT.

The gene calls are TRBV7-9 and TRBJ2-4; D might be TRBD2 (5 bases). CDR3 length: 11 residues. Germline CDR1 is SEHNR and CDR2 is FQNEAQ (reference sequence). V shed 1 base and J shed 11 bases, with 6 bases lying between them. The CDR3 nucleotides read TGTGCCAGCAGCTTAGGGCGGGTTCAGTACTTC. Residues: CASSLGRVQYF.

The chain carries TRBV9 and TRBJ1-5; D call uncertain. Trimming stripped 1 base from V and 4 bases from J, with 9 bases between. Germline CDR1 and CDR2: SGDLS and YYNGEE. This CDR3 spans 14 amino acids. This CDR3 reads CASSVNDGNQPQHF. Here the CDR3 DNA reads TGTGCCAGCAGCGTAAATGACGGGAATCAGCCCCAGCATTTT.

The chain is built from TRBV11-3 and TRBJ2-3, with TRBD1 identical over 10 bases. Per germline, CDR1 SGHNT and CDR2 YENEEA. The trim removed 1 base at V and 5 bases at J, leaving 3 bases unmatched. The CDR3 totals 15 residues. CDR3 protein: CASSLGGQGRDTQYF. The DNA of the CDR3 is TGTGCCAGCAGCTTAGGGGGACAGGGGAGAGATACGCAGTATTTT.

This chain joins TRBV6-1 and TRBJ1-2, with D unclear. The CDR3 length is 15 residues. Trimming left V 2 bases short and J 7 bases short, with 17 bases between. Germline CDR1 is MNHNS and CDR2 is SASEGT. CDR3 bases: TGTGCCAGCAGTGAACGCCAGGAAAGGATGGCTGGCTACACCTTC. This codes for CASSERQERMAGYTF.

The chain recombines TRBV5-1 with TRBJ2-3, with 12 positions matching TRBD2. With 2 bases clipped from V and 0 bases from J, the junction kept 7 bases outside the gene matches. This CDR3 contains 18 residues. The V gene's germline CDR1 is SGHRS and CDR2 YFSETQ. Here the CDR3 DNA reads TGCGCCAGCAGCTTTACCTTGACTAGCGGGGGAAGCACAGATACGCAGTATTTT. It specifies CASSFTLTSGGSTDTQYF. The complete variable domain, with remaining parts taken from reference TRBV5-1 and TRBJ2-3, reads KAGVTQTPRYLIKTRGQQVTLSCSPISGHRSVSWYQQTPGQGLQFLFEYFSETQRNKGNFPGRFSGRQFSNSRSEMNVSTLELGDSALYLCASSFTLTSGGSTDTQYFGPGTRLTVL.

The chain uses TRBV5-1 and TRBJ2-3, with 13 nucleotides matching TRBD2. V trimming: 2 bases; J trimming: 0 bases; junction bases outside the gene matches: 3. CDR1 and CDR2 from the germline V gene are SGHRS and YFSETQ. The CDR3 spans 17 residues. The CDR3 sequence: CASSLGLAGVSTDTQYF. The CDR3 region has the DNA TGCGCCAGCAGCTTAGGACTAGCGGGGGTTAGCACAGATACGCAGTATTTT.

This clone was observed a single time. The gene calls are TRBV7-9 and TRBJ1-2; 9 bases fit TRBD1. Per the germline V gene, CDR1 is SEHNR and CDR2 is FQNEAQ (reference sequence). The CDR3 loop spans 14 amino acids. The trim removed 3 bases at V and 12 bases at J, leaving 11 bases unmatched. The CDR3 loop is CASSFHMGQGRDTF. CDR3 DNA: TGTGCCAGCAGCTTCCATATGGGACAGGGTAGGGACACCTTC.

The chain links TRBV11-2 to TRBJ2-3, with D possibly TRBD2 on 7 matching bases. This CDR3 has 15 residues. Trimming took off 5 bases at V and 7 bases at J, with 19 bases between the two ends. In germline, CDR1 is SGHAT, CDR2 FQNNGV. CDR3 in DNA: TGTGCCAGCAGCGCCGTGAAGGGGGGACTAAATACGCAGTATTTT. Translating it yields CASSAVKGGLNTQYF.

The chain links TRBV7-4 to TRBJ1-6; tentatively, D is TRBD1 (6 bases). Trimming took 5 bases from V and 0 from J, leaving 17 bases between them. The CDR3 has 18 amino acids. Per the germline V gene, CDR1 is SGHVT and CDR2 is SQSDAQ. The DNA for the CDR3 is TGTGCCAGCAGCCTGGCCGGAGGACAGTCCTCCTATAATTCACCCCTCCACTTT. The encoded protein is CASSLAGGQSSYNSPLHF.

The CDR3 is CASSGMTGSGSPLHF. The CDR3 DNA follows: TGCGCCAGCAGCGGAATGACAGGGTCTGGCTCACCCCTCCACTTT. The V and J genes are TRBV5-1 and TRBJ1-6; 7 bases line up with TRBD1. V was clipped by 4 bases and J by 10 bases; unmatched bases: 11. From germline, CDR1 is SGHRS and CDR2 YFSETQ. This CDR3 contains 15 residues.

This rearrangement joins TRBV19 to TRBJ2-7, with a possible D match to TRBD1 (5 bases). Germline CDR1 is LNHDA and CDR2 is SQIVND (reference sequence). The CDR3 has 15 residues. Trimming shortened V by 1 base and J by 4 bases, and 14 bases separated the two germline ends. The CDR3 reads CASSIGVQDPYEQYF. CDR3 nucleotides: TGTGCCAGTAGTATAGGAGTACAGGACCCTTACGAGCAGTACTTC.